Below are 23 T cell receptor beta chains sequenced from a single sample in a study of cytomegalovirus exposure and HLA in healthy donors. A multiplex PCR was run with 60 Vbeta primers and 13 Jbeta primers. The data were produced by immunoSEQ multiplex PCR, yet TCRdb's version contains in-frame clones alone and is incomplete. The table records tens of thousands of clones, around 79% of them present only once. The sample consisted of PBMCs. The receptors come from a man aged 35 to 55 in good health and CMV-seronegative.

V and J are TRBV25-1 and TRBJ1-4; perhaps TRBD1 as D (5 bases). Trimming stripped 2 bases from V and 0 bases from J, with 7 bases between. This CDR3 is 15 amino acids long. Germline loops: CDR1 MGHDK, CDR2 SYGVNS. Here the CDR3 DNA reads TGTGCCAGCAGTGAAGACAGAGCAACTAATGAAAAACTGTTTTTT. It encodes CASSEDRATNEKLFF.

This clone was picked up one time. The chain employs TRBV18 and TRBJ2-1; D might be TRBD2 (5 bases). The germline V and J ends were trimmed by 4 bases and 6 bases, with 19 bases remaining between them. Germline V gene data show CDR1 as KGHSH and CDR2 as LQKENI. CDR3 length: 16 residues. The CDR3 reads CASSRLSAAPLNEQFF. The CDR3 DNA sequence: TGTGCCAGCTCACGCCTTTCAGCGGCCCCGCTCAATGAGCAGTTCTTC.

The V and J genes are TRBV11-3 and TRBJ1-1; D uncertain. Trimming removed 2 bases at V and 0 bases at J, with 4 bases between. Germline V gene lookup returns CDR1 SGHNT and CDR2 YENEEA. The CDR3 sequence is 13 residues long. CDR3 region: CASSLLVNTEAFF. For the CDR3, the DNA is TGTGCCAGCAGCTTACTAGTGAACACTGAAGCTTTCTTT.

This clone was seen a handful of times. V usage is TRBV28 and J usage is TRBJ2-7; D unclear. This CDR3 spans 19 amino acids. Looked up from germline, CDR1 is MDHEN and CDR2 is SYDVKM. The V end lost 4 bases, the J end lost 4 bases, and 29 bases lay between the germline ends. For the CDR3, the DNA is TGTGCCAGCAGTTCCCCCAAACCCAGCGTATATGGAGTTCTATACGAGCAGTACTTC. Its translation is CASSSPKPSVYGVLYEQYF.

This chain uses TRBV7-8 with TRBJ2-1, with 10 bases fitting TRBD1. J lost 13 bases, V lost 4 bases, and 10 bases had no gene match. The CDR3 is 14 residues long. The germline V gene encodes CDR1 SGHVS and CDR2 FQNEAQ. The CDR3 DNA reads TGTGCCAGCAGCTCCCTAGTAGGGACAGGGGTACAGTTCTTC. Protein sequence: CASSSLVGTGVQFF.

The chain combines TRBV5-1 with TRBJ2-7; tentatively, D is TRBD1 (6 bases). V dropped 2 bases and J dropped 5 bases, with 14 bases sitting between them. This CDR3 spans 14 amino acids. Germline V CDR1 and CDR2: SGHRS, YFSETQ. CDR3 DNA sequence: TGCGCCAGCAGCTTAAAGGGGGATACCCACGAGCAGTACTTC. Its translation: CASSLKGDTHEQYF.

J is TRBJ2-1 and V is TRBV2, with D uncertain. V lost 6 bases, J lost 1 base, and 13 bases lay in between. CDR3 length: 15 residues. Germline V gives CDR1 SNHLY, CDR2 FYNNEI. This chain's CDR3 is CASRASLGSYNEQFF. The CDR3 DNA reads as TGTGCCAGCAGGGCCAGTCTCGGGTCCTACAATGAGCAGTTCTTC.

This clone was counted only a few times. CDR3 in amino acids: CASRTGGGYTF. The CDR3 DNA is TGTGCCAGCAGGACAGGGGGTGGCTACACCTTC. J is TRBJ1-2 and V is TRBV28, with 9 bases matching TRBD1. The CDR3 consists of 11 residues. The J segment lost 7 bases and the V segment lost 6 bases, leaving 0 bases of the junction unmatched. Germline V gene data show CDR1 as MDHEN and CDR2 as SYDVKM.

The chain has TRBV5-1 and TRBJ2-3, with D perhaps matching TRBD2 (6 bases). The CDR3 covers 16 residues. The V gene's germline CDR1 is SGHRS and CDR2 YFSETQ. V lost 0 bases to trimming and J lost 5 bases, with 16 bases between them. The CDR3 spells CASSLDAGRGQDTQYF. Here the CDR3 DNA reads TGCGCCAGCAGCTTGGATGCCGGGAGAGGACAAGATACGCAGTATTTT.

This chain uses TRBV27 with TRBJ2-7, with a tentative D call TRBD2 (6 bases). V was pared by 6 bases and J by 2 bases, with 17 bases between. Germline values: CDR1 MNHEY, CDR2 SMNVEV (reference sequence). The CDR3 contains 15 residues. The CDR3 reads CASSPIAAWTYEQYF. For the CDR3, the DNA is TGTGCCAGCAGCCCCATAGCGGCCTGGACCTACGAGCAGTACTTC.

In its sample, this clone was seen a few times. The CDR3 nucleotides read TGTGCCAGCAGCCTACAGGGTTTCGCTGAAGCTTTCTTT. It codes for CASSLQGFAEAFF. This chain connects TRBV7-2 to TRBJ1-1, with D tentatively TRBD1 (6 bases). The CDR3 has 13 residues. The germline CDR1 and CDR2 sequences are SGHTA and FQGNSA. V was cut by 5 bases and J by 6 bases, with 13 bases left in between.

The chain is built from TRBV9 and TRBJ1-4; D ambiguous. The CDR3 has 14 residues. In germline, CDR1 is SGDLS, CDR2 YYNGEE. Trimming left V 3 bases short and J 6 bases short, with 12 bases between. The CDR3 sequence: CASSGGDLDEKLFF. DNA of the CDR3: TGTGCCAGCAGCGGTGGCGACCTAGATGAAAAACTGTTTTTT.

The rearrangement joins TRBV15 to TRBJ2-5, with unresolved D. The end of the DNA fits TRBJ2-7 better, so the J call may be wrong. The CDR3 extends over 14 amino acids. Germline CDR1 and CDR2: LNHNV and YYDKDF (reference sequence). CDR3 loop: CATSRVDTAYEQYF. The CDR3 coding sequence is TGTGCCACCAGCAGAGTTGACACAGCCTACGAGCAGTACTTC.

V gene TRBV7-9 combines with J gene TRBJ2-7; TRBD2 matches 13 bases. Germline V gene lookup returns CDR1 SEHNR and CDR2 FQNEAQ (reference sequence). J was trimmed by 2 bases and V by 7 bases; bases with no gene match: 17. The CDR3 has 19 amino acids. CDR3 in DNA: TGTGCCAGCACCCACGTCCAGGGGACTAGCGGGAAACCCCCCTACGAGCAGTACTTC. This gives the protein CASTHVQGTSGKPPYEQYF.

This clone was counted a few times. The chain links TRBV28 to TRBJ1-5; D call uncertain. V lost 5 bases to trimming and J lost 2 bases, with 4 bases between them. The CDR3 spans 12 residues. CDR1 and CDR2 (germline): MDHEN, SYDVKM. CDR3 coding DNA: TGTGCCAGCAGTGGAGGCAATCAGCCCCAGCATTTT. It encodes CASSGGNQPQHF.

The CDR3 DNA reads TGTGCCAGCAGCTTTCAGCGGGATTACTACAATGAGCAGTTCTTC. Its protein is CASSFQRDYYNEQFF. V is TRBV7-2 and J is TRBJ2-1; 7 positions agree with TRBD2. The CDR3 length is 15 residues. Per germline, CDR1 SGHTA and CDR2 FQGNSA. With V trimmed by 3 bases and J by 3 bases, 5 bases remained unmatched.

The chain carries TRBV6-1 and TRBJ2-6; D unresolved. CDR1 MNHNS and CDR2 SASEGT come from the germline V gene. CDR3 length: 14 amino acids. Trimming took off 5 bases at V and 4 bases at J, with 9 bases between the two ends. The CDR3 protein is CASSLFGGANVLTF. CDR3 coding DNA: TGTGCCAGCAGTCTCTTTGGCGGGGCCAACGTCCTGACTTTC.

V is TRBV6-1 and J is TRBJ2-7; D not resolved. V lost 5 bases and J lost 0, with 11 bases in between. Germline V gives CDR1 MNHNS, CDR2 SASEGT. The CDR3 is 14 amino acids. CDR3 region: CASSLAESSYEQYF. The CDR3 coding sequence is TGTGCCAGCAGTCTGGCGGAGAGCTCCTACGAGCAGTACTTC.

Only a few counts were recorded for this clone. The V and J genes are TRBV5-1 and TRBJ2-1; 7 bases fit TRBD2. The V segment lost 1 base and the J segment 10 bases; nucleotides outside the gene matches: 8. Germline values: CDR1 SGHRS, CDR2 YFSETQ. CDR3 size: 14 residues. The CDR3 DNA reads as TGCGCCAGCAGCTTGTCTAGCGGCCTGGGAGAGCAGTTCTTC. Translation: CASSLSSGLGEQFF. The full variable domain, rest sourced from reference TRBV5-1 and TRBJ2-1, is KAGVTQTPRYLIKTRGQQVTLSCSPISGHRSVSWYQQTPGQGLQFLFEYFSETQRNKGNFPGRFSGRQFSNSRSEMNVSTLELGDSALYLCASSLSSGLGEQFFGPGTRLTVL.

This clone has more than one count but fewer than ten. The chain employs TRBV19 and TRBJ1-1; TRBD1 agrees at 7 bases. The CDR3 runs 14 residues. CDR1 and CDR2 from the germline V gene are LNHDA and SQIVND (reference sequence). J lost 0 bases, V lost 6 bases, and 4 bases had no gene match. Written as DNA, the CDR3 is TGTGCCAGTAGGAACAGGGGAGTGAACACTGAAGCTTTCTTT. This gives the protein CASRNRGVNTEAFF.

This chain joins TRBV7-6 and TRBJ1-1; D is unresolved. V shed 5 bases and J shed 0 bases, with 7 bases lying between them. The V gene's germline CDR1 is SGHVS and CDR2 FNYEAQ. The CDR3 covers 13 residues. The CDR3 spells CASSPRLNTEAFF. The CDR3 region has the DNA TGTGCCAGCAGCCCTAGGTTGAACACTGAAGCTTTCTTT.

The J gene is TRBJ2-7, the V gene TRBV28, with a possible D match to TRBD1 (6 bases). This CDR3 spans 15 amino acids. Germline V gene sequence: CDR1 MDHEN, CDR2 SYDVKM. The ends were cut back, 6 bases at V and 3 bases at J, with 18 bases in the middle. The CDR3 loop is CASSPSRDISYEQYF. CDR3 DNA sequence: TGTGCCAGCAGCCCTTCCCGGGACATAAGCTACGAGCAGTACTTC.

The rearrangement uses TRBV7-2 and TRBJ1-1; 8 bases align to TRBD1. The junction had 4 bases not matched to a gene; V was cut back by 1 base and J by 6 bases. The germline V gene encodes CDR1 SGHTA and CDR2 FQGNSA. The CDR3 sequence is 14 residues long. This CDR3 is CASSLGDRGSEAFF. The CDR3 bases are TGTGCCAGCAGCTTAGGAGACAGGGGATCTGAAGCTTTCTTT.